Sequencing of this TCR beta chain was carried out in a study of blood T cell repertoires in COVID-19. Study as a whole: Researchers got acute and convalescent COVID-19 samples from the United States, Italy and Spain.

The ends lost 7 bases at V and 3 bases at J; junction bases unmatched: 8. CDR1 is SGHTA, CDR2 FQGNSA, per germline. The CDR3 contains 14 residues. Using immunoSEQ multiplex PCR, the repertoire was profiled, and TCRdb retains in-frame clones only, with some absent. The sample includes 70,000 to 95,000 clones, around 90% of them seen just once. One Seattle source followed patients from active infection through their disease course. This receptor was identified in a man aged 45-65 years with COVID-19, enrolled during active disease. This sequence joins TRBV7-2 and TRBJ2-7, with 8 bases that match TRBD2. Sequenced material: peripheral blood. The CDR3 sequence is CASTQNAGGYEQYF. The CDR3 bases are TGTGCCAGCACCCAAAATGCGGGGGGCTACGAGCAGTACTTC.